This TCR beta chain appears in the sequencing data of a study of control samples from healthy donors and cancer patients. Between the trimmed V and J ends, which lost 0 bases and 0 bases, there was a span of 18 bases. CDR3 size: 18 residues. Germline CDR1 reads SGHAT; CDR2 reads FQNNGV. The method was immunoSEQ multiplex PCR; TCRdb's version includes in-frame clones alone and lacks a portion of them. The sample records about 81,000 clones, around 94% being singletons. The TCR was taken from a woman aged 18-30 years in good health. The sequencing input was blood. The rearrangement joins TRBV11-2 to TRBJ2-7; unclear D gene. CDR3 sequence reads: CASSLDPGSIRFSYEQYF. In DNA form, the CDR3 reads TGTGCCAGCAGCTTAGATCCTGGCTCAATACGATTCTCCTACGAGCAGTACTTC.